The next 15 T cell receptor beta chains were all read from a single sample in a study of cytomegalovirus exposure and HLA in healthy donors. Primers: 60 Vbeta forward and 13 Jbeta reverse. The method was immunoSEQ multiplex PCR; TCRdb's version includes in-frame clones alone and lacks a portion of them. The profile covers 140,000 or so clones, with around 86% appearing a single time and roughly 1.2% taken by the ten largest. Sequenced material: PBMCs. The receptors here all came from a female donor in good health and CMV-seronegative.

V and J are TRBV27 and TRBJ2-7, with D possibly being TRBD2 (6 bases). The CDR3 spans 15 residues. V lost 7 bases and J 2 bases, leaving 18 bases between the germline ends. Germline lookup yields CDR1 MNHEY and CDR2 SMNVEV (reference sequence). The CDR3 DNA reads TGTGCCAGCACAACGTGGGACTTCTTCGCCTACGAGCAGTACTTC. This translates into CASTTWDFFAYEQYF.

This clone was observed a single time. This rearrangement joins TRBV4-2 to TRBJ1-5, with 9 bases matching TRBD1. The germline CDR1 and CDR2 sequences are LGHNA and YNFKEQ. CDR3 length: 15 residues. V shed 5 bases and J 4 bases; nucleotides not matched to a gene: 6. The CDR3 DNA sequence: TGTGCCAGCAGCGATACGGGACAGGGTAATCAGCCCCAGCATTTT. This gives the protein CASSDTGQGNQPQHF.

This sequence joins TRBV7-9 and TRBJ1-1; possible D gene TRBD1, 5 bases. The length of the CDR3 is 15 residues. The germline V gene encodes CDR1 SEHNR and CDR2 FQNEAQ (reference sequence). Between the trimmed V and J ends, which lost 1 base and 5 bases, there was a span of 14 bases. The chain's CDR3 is CASSLVGGGKTEAFF. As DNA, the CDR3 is TGTGCCAGCAGCTTAGTGGGCGGGGGGAAGACTGAAGCTTTCTTT.

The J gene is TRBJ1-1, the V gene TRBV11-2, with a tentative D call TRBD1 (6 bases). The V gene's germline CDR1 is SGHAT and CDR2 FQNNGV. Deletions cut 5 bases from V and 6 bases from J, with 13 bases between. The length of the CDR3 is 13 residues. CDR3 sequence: CASSPVRGSEAFF. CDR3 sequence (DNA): TGTGCCAGCAGCCCCGTCAGGGGTTCTGAAGCTTTCTTT.

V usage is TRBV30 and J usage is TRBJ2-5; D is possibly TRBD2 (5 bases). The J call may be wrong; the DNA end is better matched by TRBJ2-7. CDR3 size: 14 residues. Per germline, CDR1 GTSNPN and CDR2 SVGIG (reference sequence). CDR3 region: CALRGFGSSYEQYF. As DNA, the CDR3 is TGTGCCTTAAGAGGGTTTGGGAGCTCCTACGAGCAGTACTTC.

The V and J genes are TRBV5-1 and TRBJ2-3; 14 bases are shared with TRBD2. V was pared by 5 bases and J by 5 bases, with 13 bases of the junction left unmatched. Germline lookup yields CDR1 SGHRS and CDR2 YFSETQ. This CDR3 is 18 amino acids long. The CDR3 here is CASRLGLAGGRQGDTQYF. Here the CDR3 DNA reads TGCGCCAGCAGACTCGGACTAGCGGGGGGAAGACAGGGAGATACGCAGTATTTT.

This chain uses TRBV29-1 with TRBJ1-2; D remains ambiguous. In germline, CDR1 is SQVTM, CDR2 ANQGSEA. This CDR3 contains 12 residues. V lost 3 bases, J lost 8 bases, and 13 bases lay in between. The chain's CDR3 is CSVEGTAGGYTF. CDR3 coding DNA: TGCAGCGTTGAGGGTACAGCCGGAGGCTACACCTTC.

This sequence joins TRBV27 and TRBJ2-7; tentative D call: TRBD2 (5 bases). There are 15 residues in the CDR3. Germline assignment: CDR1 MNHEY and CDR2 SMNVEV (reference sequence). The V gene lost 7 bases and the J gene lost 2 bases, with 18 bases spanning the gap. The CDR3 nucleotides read TGTGCCAGCACCCCGGGAACTGGACGAACCTACGAGCAGTACTTC. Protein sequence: CASTPGTGRTYEQYF.

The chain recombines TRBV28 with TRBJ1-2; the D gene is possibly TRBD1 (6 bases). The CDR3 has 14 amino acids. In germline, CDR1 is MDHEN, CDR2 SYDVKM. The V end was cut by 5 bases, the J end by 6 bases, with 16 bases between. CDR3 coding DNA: TGTGCCAGCAGTCCTGACAGGTATTTGAATGGCTACACCTTC. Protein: CASSPDRYLNGYTF.

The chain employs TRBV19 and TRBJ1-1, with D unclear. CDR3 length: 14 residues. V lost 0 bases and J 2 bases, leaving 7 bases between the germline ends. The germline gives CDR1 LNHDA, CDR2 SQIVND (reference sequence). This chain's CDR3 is CASSIDPHNTEAFF. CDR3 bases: TGTGCCAGTAGTATAGACCCCCATAACACTGAAGCTTTCTTT.

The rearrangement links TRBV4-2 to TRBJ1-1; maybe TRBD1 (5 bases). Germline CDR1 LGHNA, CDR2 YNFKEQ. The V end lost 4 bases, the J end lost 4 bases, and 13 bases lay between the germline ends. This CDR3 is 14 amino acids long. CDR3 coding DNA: TGTGCCAGCAGCCCGGAGCGAGACAGCACTGAAGCTTTCTTT. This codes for CASSPERDSTEAFF.

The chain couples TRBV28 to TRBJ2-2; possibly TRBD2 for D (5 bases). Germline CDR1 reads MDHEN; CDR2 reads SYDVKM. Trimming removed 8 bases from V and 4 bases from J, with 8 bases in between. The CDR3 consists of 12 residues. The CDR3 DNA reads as TGTGCCAGCGGGGAGCGCACCGGGGAGCTGTTTTTT. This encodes CASGERTGELFF.

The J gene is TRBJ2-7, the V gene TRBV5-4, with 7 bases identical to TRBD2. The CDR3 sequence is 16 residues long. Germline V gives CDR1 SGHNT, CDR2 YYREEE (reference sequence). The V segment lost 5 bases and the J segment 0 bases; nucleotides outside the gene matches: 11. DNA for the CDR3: TGTGCCAGCAGTCCCATCCGCGGGGGAAACTCCTACGAGCAGTACTTC. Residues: CASSPIRGGNSYEQYF.

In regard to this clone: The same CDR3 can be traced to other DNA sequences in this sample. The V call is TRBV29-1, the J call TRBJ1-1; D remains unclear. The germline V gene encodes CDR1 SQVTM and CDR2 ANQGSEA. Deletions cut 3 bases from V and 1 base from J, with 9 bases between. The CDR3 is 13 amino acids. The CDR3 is CSVEGTPNTEAFF. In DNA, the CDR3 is TGCAGCGTTGAGGGCACCCCGAACACTGAAGCTTTCTTT.

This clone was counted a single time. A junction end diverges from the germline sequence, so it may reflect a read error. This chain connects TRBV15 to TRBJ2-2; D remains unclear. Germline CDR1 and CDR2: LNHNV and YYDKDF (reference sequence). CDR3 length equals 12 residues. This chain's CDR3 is CAASRDRGELFF. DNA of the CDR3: TGTGCCGCCAGCAGAGATCGCGGGGAGCTGTTTTTT.